The T cell receptor (beta chain) under discussion was sequenced for a study of blood T cell repertoires in COVID-19 (dated by TCRdb to 2018 to 2020). In the study overall: Samples from collaborators originated in the United States, Italy and Spain and spanned both the acute and convalescent phases of COVID-19. Where available, HLA class I and class II types were obtained from metadata supplied by the sample provider rather than from assay-based typing. The samples were drawn from the first 160 participants of the ongoing ImmuneRACE study and from under 1,500 subjects provided by 6 global collaborators. A de-identified subject ID, COVID-19 status, age in years and sex were almost always included in the sample metadata. The material from the prospective study consisted of cDNA or gDNA derived from T cells, B-cell-depleted T cells, or PBMCs. Subjects who had been exposed to COVID-19, were actively infected with it, or had recovered from it provided the deeply sampled blood TCRbeta repertoires that made up the dataset. A freely available public database, intended as a resource for researchers studying the immune response to SARS-CoV-2, is where the repertoires were released. General findings and caveats noted by the study authors: How much clinical and demographic metadata was included differed by source and by participant, and the metadata was provided uncurated.

TCRbeta CDR3 regions were amplified from genomic DNA by means of the immunoSEQ Assay, a bias-controlled multiplex PCR. As for the original processing: The number of nucleated cells in each sample was estimated by amplification of reference gene primers within the assay. To quantify the absolute abundance of each unique TCRbeta CDR3 rearrangement, sequence reads were collapsed and filtered. For each sample, productive Simpson clonality was calculated by taking the square root of Simpson's diversity index across productive rearrangements. Sourced from immuneACCESS, this table was stored by TCRdb with only in-frame sequences that have V and J called. A share of the clones is absent; for the studies checked, an unresolved V gene accounts for under half, and the remainder has no known explanation. That table supplies the V and J calls and clone size; D and trimming were determined from the DNA. In all, the sample holds approximately 94,000 clones, and approximately 84% of those were seen once. The top ten clones comprise nearly 25% of the sample.

Comment on this clone: Its antigen is still unknown. Base qualities are not provided; no much larger clone lies one nucleotide away.

The collaborating institutions used their own protocols to collect whole blood in K2EDTA tubes. Collaborator samples were shipped for TCRbeta analysis as frozen whole blood, isolated PBMCs, or DNA extracted from either sample type. V trim: 5 bases; J trim: 0 bases; unmatched bases: 3. The germline V gene provides CDR1 MDHEN and CDR2 SYDVKM. The CDR3 covers 14 residues, taking in both the cysteine and the phenylalanine. Only the CDR3 DNA is retained, 42 bases long and in frame from the first base. Sequences were obtained from peripheral blood. The TCR was taken from a human donor in a cohort sampled during active COVID-19. Recombination connected TRBV28 to TRBJ2-7, with 8 bases matching TRBD2. The DNA sequence is given as TGTGCCAGCAGTCCTAGCGGGTTCTCCTACGAGCAGTACTTC. Its protein is CASSPSGFSYEQYF. Supplemented by the reference TRBV28 and TRBJ2-7 proteins around the CDR3, the complete variable domain is DVKVTQSSRYLVKRTGEKVFLECVQDMDHENMFWYRQDPGLGLRLIYFSYDVKMKEKGDIPEGYSVSREKKERFSLILESASTNQTSMYLCASSPSGFSYEQYFGPGTRLTVT.